This passage covers 4 T cell receptor beta chains from one sample sequenced in a study of T cell responses to AZD1222 COVID-19 vaccine. Clones were sequenced by immunoSEQ multiplex PCR, and TCRdb holds only the in-frame ones, with some missing. The data hold some 150,000 clones, with under 95% observed a single time. Specimen: peripheral blood, collected 28 days after the second AZD1222 dose. These receptors originate from an adult who received the AZD1222 COVID-19 vaccine.

This clone was seen a single time. V and J are TRBV24-1 and TRBJ2-7; D call uncertain. The CDR3 runs to 13 residues. Germline assignment: CDR1 KGHDR and CDR2 SFDVKD. V was trimmed by 4 bases and J by 3 bases, leaving 9 bases between them. The chain's CDR3 is CATSDEAYYEQYF. CDR3 nucleotide sequence: TGTGCCACCAGTGACGAGGCTTACTACGAGCAGTACTTC.

V is TRBV7-3 and J is TRBJ2-2, with 9 nucleotides matching TRBD1. CDR3 length: 16 residues. The junction had 9 bases not matched to a gene; V was cut back by 6 bases and J by 4 bases. Germline CDR1 and CDR2: SGHTA and FQGTGA. As DNA, the CDR3 is TGTGCCAGCAGACCACGCGGGACAGGGACCACCGGGGAGCTGTTTTTT. It specifies CASRPRGTGTTGELFF.

This chain uses TRBV7-9 with TRBJ2-7; 7 bases are shared with TRBD1. J gave up 5 bases and V 5 bases, and 12 bases lay outside the gene matches. Germline V gives CDR1 SEHNR, CDR2 FQNEAQ (reference sequence). This CDR3 has 15 residues. The CDR3 bases are TGTGCCAGCAGCCCCCGAGGGGGCGCGATTCACGAGCAGTACTTC. Translated, it gives CASSPRGGAIHEQYF.

The V and J genes are TRBV6-5 and TRBJ2-5; the D is unclear. This CDR3 has 13 amino acids. The germline CDR1 and CDR2 sequences are MNHEY and SVGAGI. V was pared by 2 bases and J by 2 bases, with 6 bases between. The CDR3 nucleotides are TGTGCCAGCAGTTACAGGATTCAAGAGACCCAGTACTTC. Its translation: CASSYRIQETQYF.